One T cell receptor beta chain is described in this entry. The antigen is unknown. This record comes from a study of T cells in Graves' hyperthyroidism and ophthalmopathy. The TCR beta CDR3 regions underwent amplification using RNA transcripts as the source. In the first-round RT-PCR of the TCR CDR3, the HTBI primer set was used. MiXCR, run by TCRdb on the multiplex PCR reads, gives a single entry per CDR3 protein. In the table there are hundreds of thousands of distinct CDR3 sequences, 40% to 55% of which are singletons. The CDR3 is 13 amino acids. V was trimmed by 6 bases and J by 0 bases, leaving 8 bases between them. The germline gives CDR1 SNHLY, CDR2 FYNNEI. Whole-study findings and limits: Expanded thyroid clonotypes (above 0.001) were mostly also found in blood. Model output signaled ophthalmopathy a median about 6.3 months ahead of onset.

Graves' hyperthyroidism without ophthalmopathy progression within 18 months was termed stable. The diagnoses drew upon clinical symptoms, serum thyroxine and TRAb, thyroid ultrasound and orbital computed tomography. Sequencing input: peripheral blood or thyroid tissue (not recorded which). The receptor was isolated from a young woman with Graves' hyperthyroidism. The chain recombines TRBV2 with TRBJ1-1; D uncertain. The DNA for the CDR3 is TGTGCCAGCAGGGGCACCATGAACACTGAAGCTTTCTTT. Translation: CASRGTMNTEAFF.